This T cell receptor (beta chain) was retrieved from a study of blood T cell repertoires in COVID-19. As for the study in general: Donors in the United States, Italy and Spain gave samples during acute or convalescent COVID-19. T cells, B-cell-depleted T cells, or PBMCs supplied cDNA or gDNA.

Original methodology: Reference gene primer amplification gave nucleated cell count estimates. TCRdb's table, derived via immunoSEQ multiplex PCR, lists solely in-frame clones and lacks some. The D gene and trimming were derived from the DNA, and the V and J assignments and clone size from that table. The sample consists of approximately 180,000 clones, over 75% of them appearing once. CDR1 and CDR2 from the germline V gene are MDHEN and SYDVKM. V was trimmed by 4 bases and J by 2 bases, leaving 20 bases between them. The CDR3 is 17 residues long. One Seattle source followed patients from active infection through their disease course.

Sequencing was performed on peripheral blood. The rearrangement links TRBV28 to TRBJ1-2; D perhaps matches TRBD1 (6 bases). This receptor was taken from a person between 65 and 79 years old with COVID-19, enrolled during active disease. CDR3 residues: CASSSPGVISFNYGYTF. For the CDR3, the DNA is TGTGCCAGCAGTTCTCCAGGGGTCATCAGTTTCAACTATGGCTACACCTTC.